These T cell receptor beta chains were read from a single sample in a study of blood T cell repertoires in COVID-19. Measured with immunoSEQ multiplex PCR; TCRdb has only the in-frame clones, and not every one. Among roughly 150,000 clones, 80% were seen once, and the ten largest hold 0.45% to 0.6%. The sample comprised peripheral blood. Every receptor here comes from a man aged 60 to 69 with acute or convalescent COVID-19. Each CDR3 is given with its conserved first and last residue. A D gene is named only where the DNA matches it firmly. Clone sizes are given selectively: once, few, many, or a class where the clone is expanded.

abundance	v_gene	j_gene	d_gene	CDR3aa	CDR3nt
once	TRBV15	TRBJ1-2	TRBD1	CATSRDDRVSYGYTF	TGTGCCACCAGCAGAGACGACAGGGTCAGCTATGGCTACACCTTC
.	TRBV19	TRBJ2-7	.	CASSRTVSSYEQYF	TGTGCCAGTAGTCGGACAGTTAGCTCCTACGAGCAGTACTTC
.	TRBV5-4	TRBJ2-1	TRBD1	CASSLFLGTGENEQFF	TGTGCCAGCAGCTTGTTCCTCGGGACAGGGGAGAATGAGCAGTTCTTC
.	TRBV11-2	TRBJ2-1	.	CASSLPLRGSSYNEQFF	TGTGCCAGCAGCTTACCGCTCCGGGGATCGTCGTACAATGAGCAGTTCTTC
few	TRBV2	TRBJ1-4	.	CASSVNRVATNEKLFF	TGTGCCAGCAGTGTTAACAGGGTAGCAACTAATGAAAAACTGTTTTTT
.	TRBV9	TRBJ1-4	.	CASSAPYRATNEKLFF	TGTGCCAGCAGCGCTCCCTACAGGGCCACTAATGAAAAACTGTTTTTT
once	TRBV6-1	TRBJ1-1	TRBD1	CASSEDRGRTEAFF	TGTGCCAGCAGTGAGGACAGGGGGCGGACTGAAGCTTTCTTT
.	TRBV6-5	TRBJ2-7	TRBD1	CASRPTGGHSYEQYF	TGTGCCAGCAGGCCCACAGGGGGCCACTCCTACGAGCAGTACTTC
.	TRBV5-4	TRBJ2-7	TRBD1	CASSPRTTGLGEQYF	TGTGCCAGCAGCCCTCGAACGACAGGGTTGGGAGAGCAGTACTTC
.	TRBV4-2	TRBJ2-7	.	CASSHSRWGETYEQYF	TGTGCCAGCAGCCACTCACGCTGGGGGGAAACCTACGAGCAGTACTTC